This T cell receptor (beta chain) emerged from a study of shared clonotypes between healthy human individuals. General study points: Generation of non-shared clonotypes was less probable than generation of clonotypes shared by all four donors. In general, naive subsets displayed greater estimated richness than memory subsets did.

Terminally differentiated effector memory CD45RA+ cells were excluded from the naive CD8 cells, which were CD45RO-negative and positively selected for CCR7. For this clone: The antigen remains unidentified.

Several immunoSEQ plates received, in even portions, the genomic DNA of each subset. The protocol was immunoSEQ multiplex PCR, while the TCRdb copy is restricted to in-frame clones and leaves out a portion. The sample contains millions of clones, approximately 94% of which appear only once. This TCR was recovered from a man younger than 35 in good health. Some clones in this sample may be carry-over from other donors' samples. The specimen was naive CD8+ T cells from PBMCs.

CDR3 nucleotides: TGCGCCAGCAGTGATAGGGGGAGCACCGGGGAGCTGTTTTTT. As protein: CASSDRGSTGELFF. This chain links TRBV10-1 with TRBJ2-2; possibly TRBD1 for D (6 bases). There are 14 residues in the CDR3. The ends were cut back, 3 bases at V and 4 bases at J, with 9 bases in the middle. Germline CDR1 is WNHNN and CDR2 is SYGVQD (reference sequence).